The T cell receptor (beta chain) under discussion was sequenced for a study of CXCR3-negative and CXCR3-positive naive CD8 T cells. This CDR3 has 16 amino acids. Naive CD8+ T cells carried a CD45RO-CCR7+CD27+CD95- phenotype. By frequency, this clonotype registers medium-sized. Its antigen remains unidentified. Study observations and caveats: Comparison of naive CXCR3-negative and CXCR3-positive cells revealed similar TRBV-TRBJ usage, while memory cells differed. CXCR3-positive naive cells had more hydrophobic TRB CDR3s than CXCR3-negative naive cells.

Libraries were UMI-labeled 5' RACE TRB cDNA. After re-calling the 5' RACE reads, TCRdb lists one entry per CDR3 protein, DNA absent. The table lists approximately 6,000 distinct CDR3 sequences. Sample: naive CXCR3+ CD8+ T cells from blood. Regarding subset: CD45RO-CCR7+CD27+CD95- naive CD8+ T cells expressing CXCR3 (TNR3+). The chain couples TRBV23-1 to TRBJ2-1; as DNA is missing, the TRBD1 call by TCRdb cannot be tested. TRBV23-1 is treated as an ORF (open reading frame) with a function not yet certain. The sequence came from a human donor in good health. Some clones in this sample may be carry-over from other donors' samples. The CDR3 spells CASSQSTAGVNNEQFF.